The next 8 T cell receptor beta chains were all read from a single sample in a study of beta chain features in type 1 diabetes. The study reverse transcribed the entire isolated RNA, so it sequenced expressed TCRB transcripts. This table comes from immunoSEQ multiplex PCR, and its TCRdb copy is limited to in-frame clones, with some not included. In the table there are roughly 130,000 clones, about 10% of which are singletons. The sequencing sample was made of central memory CD4+ T cells from blood. The receptors were sampled from a man aged 18-30 years in good health.

This rearrangement joins TRBV19 to TRBJ1-2; maybe TRBD1 (6 bases). The V gene's germline CDR1 is LNHDA and CDR2 SQIVND (reference sequence). V lost 5 bases to trimming and J lost 4 bases, with 14 bases between them. There are 14 residues in the CDR3. The CDR3 DNA reads as TGTGCCAGTAGTCTGCGACGGACAGCCTATGGCTACACCTTC. Protein: CASSLRRTAYGYTF. Filled out from reference TRBV19 and TRBJ1-2, the complete variable domain reads DGGITQSPKYLFRKEGQNVTLSCEQNLNHDAMYWYRQDPGQGLRLIYYSQIVNDFQKGDIAEGYSVSREKKESFPLTVTSAQKNPTAFYLCASSLRRTAYGYTFGSGTRLTVV.

The V gene is TRBV6-5, the J gene TRBJ2-3, with D unresolved. The CDR3 consists of 13 residues. The germline V gene encodes CDR1 MNHEY and CDR2 SVGAGI. With 4 bases removed from V and 2 bases from J, the gap between germline ends came to 7 bases. CDR3 residues: CASSSRVTDTQYF. DNA of the CDR3: TGTGCCAGCAGTTCTCGGGTCACAGATACGCAGTATTTT.

This clone came up many times. This chain joins TRBV30 and TRBJ2-5; 8 positions match TRBD1. From germline, CDR1 is GTSNPN and CDR2 SVGIG (reference sequence). With 3 bases clipped from V and 5 bases from J, the junction kept 5 bases outside the gene matches. CDR3 length: 13 residues. The CDR3 coding sequence is TGTGCCTGGAGGCAGGGGGCGGGGGAGACCCAGTACTTC. Translating it yields CAWRQGAGETQYF.

The chain couples TRBV6-6 to TRBJ2-7; 7 positions match TRBD1. CDR1 and CDR2 from the germline V gene are MNHNY and SVGAGI (reference sequence). This CDR3 region has 11 residues. Trimming took 5 bases from V and 13 from J; bases not matched to a gene: 8. This CDR3 is CASSTRDRQYF. CDR3 sequence (DNA): TGTGCCAGCAGTACCCGGGACAGACAATACTTC.

The sample holds a few counts of this clone. This chain joins TRBV6-6 and TRBJ2-1; D may be TRBD1 (6 bases). This CDR3 is 14 amino acids long. Germline assignment: CDR1 MNHNY and CDR2 SVGAGI (reference sequence). Deletions cut 4 bases from V and 3 bases from J, with 10 bases between. The CDR3 spells CASSSHRDYNEQFF. DNA for the CDR3: TGTGCCAGCAGTTCCCACAGGGACTACAATGAGCAGTTCTTC.

The chain employs TRBV19 and TRBJ2-7; unclear D gene. V shed 2 bases and J shed 0 bases, with 14 bases lying between them. CDR3 size: 16 residues. Looked up from germline, CDR1 is LNHDA and CDR2 is SQIVND (reference sequence). The CDR3, as DNA: TGTGCCAGTAGTATAAACAGTCGGCAAAGCTCCTACGAGCAGTACTTC. The encoded protein is CASSINSRQSSYEQYF.

This chain links TRBV28 with TRBJ1-2; 7 nucleotides agree with TRBD1. J lost 6 bases, V lost 2 bases, and 9 bases had no gene match. CDR1 and CDR2 from the germline V gene are MDHEN and SYDVKM. The CDR3 totals 15 residues. The CDR3 is CASSLALTGRDGYTF. Written as DNA, the CDR3 is TGTGCCAGCAGTTTAGCGCTGACAGGGAGAGATGGCTACACCTTC.

The chain combines TRBV5-6 with TRBJ2-5, with 7 bases matching TRBD1. V was pared by 5 bases and J by 0 bases, with 1 base of the junction left unmatched. Germline V CDR1 and CDR2: SGHDT, YYEEEE. The length of the CDR3 is 13 residues. The chain's CDR3 is CASRGTDQETQYF. Written as DNA, the CDR3 is TGTGCCAGCAGAGGGACAGACCAAGAGACCCAGTACTTC.